Below, 21 T cell receptor beta chains from the same sample are listed, as sequenced in a study of patients and donors after allogeneic stem cell transplantation. From the RT-PCR reads, TCRdb called clonotypes with MiXCR, one entry per CDR3 protein. The top ten hold just over 75% of the sample, which has over 25,000 distinct CDR3 sequences, roughly 38% seen once. The sequenced sample was blood, either unsorted or a sorted T cell fraction (not recorded which). These receptors all stem from a human donor who was either an allogeneic HSCT recipient or a stem cell or donor lymphocyte infusion donor (not recorded which). It is not recorded whose cells these are; they may come from a transplant donor.

The V and J genes are TRBV19 and TRBJ2-5; D might be TRBD1 or TRBD2, each matching 5 bases. The germline V gene encodes CDR1 LNHDA and CDR2 SQIVND (reference sequence). The CDR3 spans 14 residues. Trimming stripped 3 bases from V and 4 bases from J, with 12 bases between. The CDR3 spells CASSMDGTRETQYF. CDR3 in DNA: TGTGCCAGTAGTATGGACGGGACGCGAGAGACCCAGTACTTC.

This clonotype was seen a few times. J is TRBJ1-1 and V is TRBV18, with D perhaps TRBD1 (5 bases). Germline CDR1 and CDR2: KGHSH and LQKENI. There are 11 residues in the CDR3. Trimming stripped 4 bases from V and 5 bases from J, with 5 bases between. In nucleotides, the CDR3 is TGTGCCAGCTCACAGGGGACTGAAGCTTTCTTT. It translates to CASSQGTEAFF. Supplemented by reference TRBV18 and TRBJ1-1, the full variable domain reads NAGVMQNPRHLVRRRGQEARLRCSPMKGHSHVYWYRQLPEEGLKFMVYLQKENIIDESGMPKERFSAEFPKEGPSILRIQQVVRGDSAAYFCASSQGTEAFFGQGTRLTVV.

This clonotype was seen a handful of times. The chain carries TRBV12-3 or TRBV12-4 and TRBJ1-5; D may be TRBD1 (6 bases). Trimming took 6 bases from V and 4 from J, leaving 10 bases between them. The CDR3 has 13 residues. In DNA, the CDR3 is TGTGCCAGCAGCGGACAGCCGAATCAGCCCCAGCATTTT. This encodes CASSGQPNQPQHF.

This chain connects TRBV4-3 to TRBJ2-6; unclear D gene. The V end was cut by 3 bases, the J end by 2 bases, with 14 bases between. The CDR3 runs 17 residues. The germline gives CDR1 LGHNA, CDR2 YSLEER. CDR3 DNA sequence: TGCGCCAGCAGCCAGGATACAACCGCCCCTGGGGCCAACGTCCTGACTTTC. Translated: CASSQDTTAPGANVLTF.

This clonotype has a handful of counts. V and J are TRBV4-3 and TRBJ1-5; no clear D. Per germline, CDR1 LGHNA and CDR2 YSLEER. This CDR3 has 13 residues. V was cut by 0 bases and J by 7 bases, with 7 bases left in between. In nucleotides, the CDR3 is TGCGCCAGCAGCCAAGATCCCCTCCAGCCCCAGCATTTT. Its translation is CASSQDPLQPQHF.

The rearrangement joins TRBV4-1 to TRBJ2-2; possibly TRBD2 for D (6 bases). The V end was cut by 1 base, the J end by 2 bases, with 11 bases between. CDR1 MGHRA and CDR2 YSYEKL come from the germline V gene. The CDR3 length is 16 residues. CDR3 DNA sequence: TGCGCCAGCAGCCAAGTTCCGGGAGAAAACACCGGGGAGCTGTTTTTT. Protein: CASSQVPGENTGELFF.

This clonotype was counted between two and nine times. J is TRBJ2-1 and V is TRBV7-9; TRBD2 agrees at 8 bases. Germline CDR1 SEHNR, CDR2 FQNEAQ (reference sequence). The CDR3 sequence is 15 residues long. V trimming: 2 bases; J trimming: 8 bases; junction bases outside the gene matches: 8. The CDR3 loop reads CASSLRASGPHEQFF. In DNA form, the CDR3 reads TGTGCCAGCAGCTTAAGAGCTAGCGGGCCCCATGAGCAGTTCTTC.

This clonotype appeared a few times. V usage is TRBV20-1 and J usage is TRBJ2-1, with D perhaps TRBD2 (6 bases). The V gene's germline CDR1 is DFQATT and CDR2 SNEGSKA (reference sequence). The CDR3 contains 11 residues. The germline V and J ends were trimmed by 1 base and 12 bases, with 10 bases remaining between them. As DNA, the CDR3 is TGCAGTGCTAGAGGCGGGGAGAGGCAGTTCTTC. It yields the protein CSARGGERQFF.

This chain connects TRBV10-3 to TRBJ1-1, with D possibly TRBD1 on 6 matching bases. Germline V gene sequence: CDR1 ENHRY, CDR2 SYGVKD. This CDR3 is built from 16 residues. Trimming shortened V by 3 bases and J by 3 bases, and 17 bases separated the two germline ends. CDR3 loop: CAISDRDTARDTEAFF. The CDR3 DNA sequence: TGTGCCATCAGTGACCGGGACACGGCCCGGGACACTGAAGCTTTCTTT.

The rearrangement links TRBV6-5 to TRBJ1-1, with 8 bases lining up with TRBD1. The CDR3 has 12 amino acids. V lost 10 bases to trimming and J lost 8 bases; unmatched junction nucleotides: 9. Germline lookup yields CDR1 MNHEY and CDR2 SVGAGI. CDR3 amino acids: CATARGLQEAFF. The DNA for the CDR3 is TGTGCCACCGCCAGGGGGCTCCAGGAAGCTTTCTTT.

V usage is TRBV5-5 and J usage is TRBJ2-5, with D perhaps being TRBD1 or TRBD2 (5 bases each). V lost 0 bases, J lost 4 bases, and 7 bases lay in between. CDR1 is SGHKS, CDR2 YYEKEE, per germline (reference sequence). The CDR3 spans 13 residues. The CDR3 reads CASSLAGPETQYF. The DNA for the CDR3 is TGTGCCAGCAGCTTGGCGGGGCCAGAGACCCAGTACTTC.

The chain employs TRBV19 and TRBJ1-4; TRBD1 is a possible D gene (5 bases). Germline CDR1 reads LNHDA; CDR2 reads SQIVND (reference sequence). V lost 4 bases and J lost 0, with 9 bases in between. The CDR3 spans 15 residues. DNA of the CDR3: TGTGCCAGTAGTACAACAGGTACAACTAATGAAAAACTGTTTTTT. Translated: CASSTTGTTNEKLFF.

Only a few counts were recorded for this clonotype. The chain employs TRBV5-5 and TRBJ1-2; TRBD1 matches 8 bases. Trimming cost V 0 bases and J 0 bases; bases outside gene matches: 1. Germline V lookup: CDR1 SGHKS, CDR2 YYEKEE (reference sequence). This CDR3 contains 15 residues. The CDR3 bases are TGTGCCAGCAGCTTGGTGACAGGGGCTAACTATGGCTACACCTTC. Residues: CASSLVTGANYGYTF.

The chain couples TRBV7-2 to TRBJ2-1; the D gene is possibly TRBD1 (5 bases). The germline CDR1 and CDR2 sequences are SGHTA and FQGNSA. The CDR3 loop spans 15 amino acids. Trimming stripped 5 bases from V and 0 bases from J, with 11 bases between. In DNA, the CDR3 is TGTGCCAGCAGCCTTGACAGCAGCTCCTACAATGAGCAGTTCTTC. Translation gives CASSLDSSSYNEQFF.

This sequence joins TRBV20-1 and TRBJ1-5; 8 bases are shared with TRBD1. CDR3 length: 14 amino acids. After removal of 1 base from V and 7 bases from J, the junction contained 6 bases not matched to a gene. The germline V gene encodes CDR1 DFQATT and CDR2 SNEGSKA (reference sequence). CDR3 nucleotides: TGCAGTGCTAGAGCCGGGACAGGATTCCAGCCCCAGCATTTT. Protein product: CSARAGTGFQPQHF.

This chain connects TRBV28 to TRBJ1-6, with a possible D match to TRBD1 (5 bases). CDR3 length: 12 residues. Germline-derived CDR1 and CDR2 are MDHEN and SYDVKM. Trimming took off 4 bases at V and 7 bases at J, with 5 bases between the two ends. The DNA of the CDR3 is TGTGCCAGCAGTTGGGACAATTCACCCCTCCACTTT. Residues: CASSWDNSPLHF. Together with reference TRBV28 and TRBJ1-6, the CDR3 gives the full variable domain: DVKVTQSSRYLVKRTGEKVFLECVQDMDHENMFWYRQDPGLGLRLIYFSYDVKMKEKGDIPEGYSVSREKKERFSLILESASTNQTSMYLCASSWDNSPLHFGNGTRLTVT.

This rearrangement joins TRBV7-9 to TRBJ1-1, with D perhaps TRBD1 (6 bases). Deletions cut 5 bases from V and 6 bases from J, with 10 bases between. The length of the CDR3 is 12 residues. Germline V CDR1 and CDR2: SEHNR, FQNEAQ (reference sequence). CDR3 protein: CASSGGAPEAFF. As DNA, the CDR3 is TGTGCCAGCAGCGGGGGGGCACCTGAAGCTTTCTTT. The whole variable domain, remainder taken from reference TRBV7-9 and TRBJ1-1, is DTGVSQNPRHKITKRGQNVTFRCDPISEHNRLYWYRQTLGQGPEFLTYFQNEAQLEKSRLLSDRFSAERPKGSFSTLEIQRTEQGDSAMYLCASSGGAPEAFFGQGTRLTVV.

The V and J genes are TRBV7-2 and TRBJ1-5; no firm D call. Trimming left V 6 bases short and J 4 bases short, with 7 bases between. This CDR3 is 12 amino acids long. CDR1 is SGHTA, CDR2 FQGNSA, per germline. The CDR3 is CASSLGNQPQHF. CDR3 nucleotide sequence: TGTGCCAGCAGTCTAGGGAATCAGCCCCAGCATTTT.

This clonotype was counted between two and nine times. The chain carries TRBV9 and TRBJ1-5; a weak D match, TRBD1 (5 bases). Germline CDR1 and CDR2: SGDLS and YYNGEE. The CDR3 sequence is 14 residues long. Trimming removed 5 bases at V and 6 bases at J, with 15 bases between. The CDR3 sequence: CASSLGASGQPQHF. The CDR3 bases are TGTGCCAGCAGTCTTGGGGCTTCAGGTCAGCCCCAGCATTTT.

The chain has TRBV5-8 and TRBJ1-2; D gene uncertain. The V gene lost 0 bases and the J gene lost 8 bases, with 14 bases spanning the gap. CDR1 and CDR2 (germline): SGHTS, YDEGEE. The CDR3 is made up of 14 amino acids. Written as DNA, the CDR3 is TGTGCCAGCAGCTTGGCTCTAGGAACGACAGGCTACACCTTC. This sequence encodes CASSLALGTTGYTF.

This clonotype appeared a few times. The chain's CDR3 is CASSLVPLTGATEAFF. The DNA of the CDR3 is TGCGCCAGCAGCTTGGTCCCTTTAACAGGGGCGACTGAAGCTTTCTTT. This chain uses TRBV5-1 with TRBJ1-1; 7 bases line up with TRBD1. The CDR3 contains 16 residues. Germline CDR1 reads SGHRS; CDR2 reads YFSETQ. V shed 0 bases and J 5 bases; nucleotides not matched to a gene: 10. Drawing the rest from reference TRBV5-1 and TRBJ1-1, the complete variable domain is KAGVTQTPRYLIKTRGQQVTLSCSPISGHRSVSWYQQTPGQGLQFLFEYFSETQRNKGNFPGRFSGRQFSNSRSEMNVSTLELGDSALYLCASSLVPLTGATEAFFGQGTRLTVV.